This T cell receptor (beta chain) derives from a study of cytomegalovirus exposure and HLA in healthy donors. Across the whole study: Early released data comprised about 90 million unique TCRs from HLA-typed donors.

Study-wide results and caveats: Within an earlier analysis, most TCR beta V segments proved productive either about 90% or about 30% of the time.

As for this clone: Its antigen is currently unknown.

From germline, CDR1 is SGHDT and CDR2 YYEEEE. The CDR3 contains 13 residues. The V gene lost 1 base and the J gene lost 5 bases, with 9 bases spanning the gap. Researchers ran the PCR with 60 Vbeta and 13 Jbeta primers. Original data processing: Later, 65 million to 90 million unique TCR beta chains were counted in an analysis, and 10 million to 12 million of them were shared. Assay: immunoSEQ multiplex PCR; the TCRdb copy retains only in-frame clones and omits some. That table gives V, J and clone size, and the DNA gave D and trimming. This table lists approximately 170,000 clones. The sequence was obtained from a woman aged 18-29 years in good health and CMV-seropositive. V is TRBV5-6 and J is TRBJ2-5; D is uncertain. Material: PBMCs. The CDR3 here is CASSLSLEETQYF. CDR3 coding DNA: TGTGCCAGCAGCTTGAGTCTGGAGGAGACCCAGTACTTC.